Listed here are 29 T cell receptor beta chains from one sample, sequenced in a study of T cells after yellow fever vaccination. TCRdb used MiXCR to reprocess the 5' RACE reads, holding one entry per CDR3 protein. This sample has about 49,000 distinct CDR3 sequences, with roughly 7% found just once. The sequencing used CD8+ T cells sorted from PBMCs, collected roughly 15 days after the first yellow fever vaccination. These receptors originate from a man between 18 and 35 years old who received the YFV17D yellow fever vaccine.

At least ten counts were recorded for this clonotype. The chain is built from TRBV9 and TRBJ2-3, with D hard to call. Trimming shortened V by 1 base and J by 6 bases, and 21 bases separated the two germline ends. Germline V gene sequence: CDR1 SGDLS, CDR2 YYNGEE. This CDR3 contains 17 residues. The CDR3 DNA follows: TGTGCCAGCAGCGTATCCGGCGGATTGACGTCTCGGGATACGCAGTATTTT. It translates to CASSVSGGLTSRDTQYF.

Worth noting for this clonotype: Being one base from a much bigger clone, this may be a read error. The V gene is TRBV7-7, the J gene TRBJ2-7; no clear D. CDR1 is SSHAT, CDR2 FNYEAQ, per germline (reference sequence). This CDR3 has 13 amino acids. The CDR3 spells CASSLSSSYQQYF. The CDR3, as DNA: TGTGCCAGCAGCTTATCGAGCTCCTACCAGCAGTACTTC.

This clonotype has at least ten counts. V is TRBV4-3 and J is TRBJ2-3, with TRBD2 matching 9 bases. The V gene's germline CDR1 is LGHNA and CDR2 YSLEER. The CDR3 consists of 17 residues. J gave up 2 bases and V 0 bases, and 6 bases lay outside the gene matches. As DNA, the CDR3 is TGCGCCAGCAGCCAAGAGTCCCTAGCGGGGACCACAGATACGCAGTATTTT. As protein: CASSQESLAGTTDTQYF.

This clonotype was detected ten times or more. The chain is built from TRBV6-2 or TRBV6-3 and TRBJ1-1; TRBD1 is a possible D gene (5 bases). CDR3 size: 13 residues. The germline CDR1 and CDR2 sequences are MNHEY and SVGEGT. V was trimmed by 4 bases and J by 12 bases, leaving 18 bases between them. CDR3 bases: TGTGCCAGCAGTTTGGGGACCCCGGTCGGCACTTTCTTT. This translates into CASSLGTPVGTFF.

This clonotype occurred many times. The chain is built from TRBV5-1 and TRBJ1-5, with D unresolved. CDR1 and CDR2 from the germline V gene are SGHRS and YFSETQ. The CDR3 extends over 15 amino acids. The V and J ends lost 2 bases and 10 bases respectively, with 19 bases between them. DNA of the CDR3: TGCGCCAGCAGCTTAACACATGAGAATTTACGTCCCCAGCATTTT. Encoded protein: CASSLTHENLRPQHF.

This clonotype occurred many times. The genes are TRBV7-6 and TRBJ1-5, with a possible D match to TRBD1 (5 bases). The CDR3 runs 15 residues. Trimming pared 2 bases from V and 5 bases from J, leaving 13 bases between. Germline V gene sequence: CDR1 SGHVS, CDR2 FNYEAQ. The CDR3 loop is CASSLSGARDQPQHF. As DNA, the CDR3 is TGTGCCAGCAGCTTAAGCGGGGCGAGGGATCAGCCCCAGCATTTT.

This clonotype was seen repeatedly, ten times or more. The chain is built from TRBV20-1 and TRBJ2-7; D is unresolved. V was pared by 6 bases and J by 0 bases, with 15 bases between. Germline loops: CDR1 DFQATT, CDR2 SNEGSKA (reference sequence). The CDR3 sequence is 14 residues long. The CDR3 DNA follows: TGCAGTGCCCCCTCCCCCTGGAGCTCCTACGAGCAGTACTTC. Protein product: CSAPSPWSSYEQYF.

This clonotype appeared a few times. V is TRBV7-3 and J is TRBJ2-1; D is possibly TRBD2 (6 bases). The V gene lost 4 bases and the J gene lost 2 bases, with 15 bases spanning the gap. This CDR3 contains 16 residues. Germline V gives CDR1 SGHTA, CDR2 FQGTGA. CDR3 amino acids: CASSSDGGTPYNEQFF. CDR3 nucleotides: TGTGCCAGCAGCTCGGACGGGGGAACCCCCTACAATGAGCAGTTCTTC.

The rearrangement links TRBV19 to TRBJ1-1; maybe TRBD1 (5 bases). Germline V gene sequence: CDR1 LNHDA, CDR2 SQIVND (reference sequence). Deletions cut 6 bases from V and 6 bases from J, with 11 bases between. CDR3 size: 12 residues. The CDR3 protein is CASRWGGAEAFF. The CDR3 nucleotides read TGTGCCAGTAGATGGGGGGGGGCTGAAGCTTTCTTT.

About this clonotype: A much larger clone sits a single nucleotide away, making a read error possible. DNA for the CDR3: TGTGCCACCGGGAGACGAATAGCCAAAAACACTCAGTACTTC. Encoded protein: CATGRRIAKNTQYF. V usage is TRBV12-3 or TRBV12-4 and J usage is TRBJ2-4, with D perhaps TRBD2 (6 bases). CDR3 length: 14 amino acids.

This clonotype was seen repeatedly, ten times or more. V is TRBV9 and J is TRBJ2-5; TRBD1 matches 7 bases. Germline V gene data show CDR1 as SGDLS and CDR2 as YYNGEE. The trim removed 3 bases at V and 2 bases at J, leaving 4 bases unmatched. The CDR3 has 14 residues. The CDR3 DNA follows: TGTGCCAGCAGCGCACAGGGGAATCAAGAGACCCAGTACTTC. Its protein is CASSAQGNQETQYF.

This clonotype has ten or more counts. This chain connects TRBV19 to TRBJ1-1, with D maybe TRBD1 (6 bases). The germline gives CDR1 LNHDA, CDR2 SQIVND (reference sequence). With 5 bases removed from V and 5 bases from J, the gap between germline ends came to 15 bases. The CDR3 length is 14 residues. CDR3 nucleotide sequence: TGTGCCAGTAGTTGGGCAGGGGAGCTGACTGAAGCTTTCTTT. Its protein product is CASSWAGELTEAFF.

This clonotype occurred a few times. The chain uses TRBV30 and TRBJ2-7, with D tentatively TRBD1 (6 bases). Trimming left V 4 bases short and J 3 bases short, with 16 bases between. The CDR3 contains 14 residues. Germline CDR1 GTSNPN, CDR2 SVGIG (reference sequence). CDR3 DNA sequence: TGTGCCTGGAATCCGGGACAAGGCCACTACGAGCAGTACTTC. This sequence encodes CAWNPGQGHYEQYF.

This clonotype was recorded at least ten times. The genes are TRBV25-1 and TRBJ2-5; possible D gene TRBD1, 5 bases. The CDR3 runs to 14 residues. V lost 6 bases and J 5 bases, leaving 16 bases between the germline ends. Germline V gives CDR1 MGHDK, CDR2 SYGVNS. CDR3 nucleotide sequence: TGTGCCAGCAGCAGGGTAACGGTGGGGGAGACCCAGTACTTC. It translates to CASSRVTVGETQYF.

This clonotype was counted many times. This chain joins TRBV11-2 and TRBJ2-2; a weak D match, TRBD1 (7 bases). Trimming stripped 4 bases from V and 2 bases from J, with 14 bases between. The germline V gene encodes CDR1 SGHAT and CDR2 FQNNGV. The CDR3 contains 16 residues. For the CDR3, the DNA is TGTGCCAGCAGCTCGCCACAGGGGACTAACACCGGGGAGCTGTTTTTT. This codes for CASSSPQGTNTGELFF.

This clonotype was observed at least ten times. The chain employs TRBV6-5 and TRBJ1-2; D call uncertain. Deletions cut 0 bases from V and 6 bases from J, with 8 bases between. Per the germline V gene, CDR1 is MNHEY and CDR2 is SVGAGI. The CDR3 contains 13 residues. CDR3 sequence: CASSYSNDNGYTF. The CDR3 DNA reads TGTGCCAGCAGTTACTCGAACGATAATGGCTACACCTTC.

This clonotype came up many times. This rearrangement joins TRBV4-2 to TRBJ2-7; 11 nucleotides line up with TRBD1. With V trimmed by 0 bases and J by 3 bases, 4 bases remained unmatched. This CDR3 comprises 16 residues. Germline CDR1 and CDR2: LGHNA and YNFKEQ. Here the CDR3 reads CASSQDRGTGGYEQYF. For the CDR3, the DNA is TGTGCCAGCAGCCAAGATAGGGGGACAGGGGGCTACGAGCAGTACTTC.

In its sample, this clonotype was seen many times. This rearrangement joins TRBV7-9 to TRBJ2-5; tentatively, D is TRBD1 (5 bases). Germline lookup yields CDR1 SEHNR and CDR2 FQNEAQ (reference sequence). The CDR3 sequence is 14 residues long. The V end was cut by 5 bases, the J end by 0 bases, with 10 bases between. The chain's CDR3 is CASSAAGYQETQYF. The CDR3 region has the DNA TGTGCCAGCAGCGCAGCAGGGTACCAAGAGACCCAGTACTTC.

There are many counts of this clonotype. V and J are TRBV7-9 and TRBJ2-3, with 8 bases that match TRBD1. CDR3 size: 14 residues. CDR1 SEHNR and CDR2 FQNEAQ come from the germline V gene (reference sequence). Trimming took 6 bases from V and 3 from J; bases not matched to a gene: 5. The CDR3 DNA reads TGTGCCAGCAGGGACAGGGAGACGACAGATACGCAGTATTTT. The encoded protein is CASRDRETTDTQYF.

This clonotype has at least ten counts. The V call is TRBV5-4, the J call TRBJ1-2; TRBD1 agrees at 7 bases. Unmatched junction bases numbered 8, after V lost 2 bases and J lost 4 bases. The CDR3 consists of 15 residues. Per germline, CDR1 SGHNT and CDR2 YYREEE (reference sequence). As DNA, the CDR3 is TGTGCCAGCAGCTTCGCGGGAGGGGGCCCCTATGGCTACACCTTC. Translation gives CASSFAGGGPYGYTF.

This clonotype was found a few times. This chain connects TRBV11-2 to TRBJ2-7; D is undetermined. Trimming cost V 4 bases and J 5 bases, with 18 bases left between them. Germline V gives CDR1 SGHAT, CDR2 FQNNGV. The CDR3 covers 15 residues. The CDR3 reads CASSSSTSFLNEQYF. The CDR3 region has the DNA TGTGCCAGCAGCTCCTCGACGTCCTTTCTGAACGAGCAGTACTTC.

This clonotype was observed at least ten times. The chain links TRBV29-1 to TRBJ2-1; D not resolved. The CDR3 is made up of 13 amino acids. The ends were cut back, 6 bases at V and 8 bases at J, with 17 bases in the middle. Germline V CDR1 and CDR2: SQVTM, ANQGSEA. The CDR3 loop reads CSVHTTLRYEQFF. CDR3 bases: TGCAGCGTCCATACGACCCTAAGATATGAGCAGTTCTTC.

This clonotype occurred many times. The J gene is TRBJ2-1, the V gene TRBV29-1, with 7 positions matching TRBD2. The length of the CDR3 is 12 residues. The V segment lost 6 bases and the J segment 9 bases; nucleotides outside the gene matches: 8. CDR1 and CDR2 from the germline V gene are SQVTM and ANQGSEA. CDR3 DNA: TGCAGCGTCCGGGTAGGGGAGGGTGAGCAGTTCTTC. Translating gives CSVRVGEGEQFF.

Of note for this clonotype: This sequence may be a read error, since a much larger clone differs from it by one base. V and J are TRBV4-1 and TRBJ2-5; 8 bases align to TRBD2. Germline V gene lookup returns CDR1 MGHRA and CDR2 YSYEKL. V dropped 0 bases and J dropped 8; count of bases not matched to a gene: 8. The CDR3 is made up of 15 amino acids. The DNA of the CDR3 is TGCGCCAGCAGCCAAGACCGGGGGGGGTCGAACACCCAGTACTTC. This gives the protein CASSQDRGGSNTQYF.

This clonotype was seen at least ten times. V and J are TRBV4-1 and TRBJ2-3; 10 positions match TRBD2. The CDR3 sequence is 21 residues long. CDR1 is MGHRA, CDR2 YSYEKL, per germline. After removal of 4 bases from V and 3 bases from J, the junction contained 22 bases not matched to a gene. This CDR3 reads CASSPVSGGALITWETDTQYF. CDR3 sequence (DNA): TGCGCCAGCAGCCCAGTCAGCGGGGGGGCCCTTATTACCTGGGAAACAGATACGCAGTATTTT.

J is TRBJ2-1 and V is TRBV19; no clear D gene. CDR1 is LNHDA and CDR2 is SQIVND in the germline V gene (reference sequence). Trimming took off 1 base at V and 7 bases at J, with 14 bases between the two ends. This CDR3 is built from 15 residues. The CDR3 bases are TGTGCCAGTAGTATAGTTAGCCTACCCAAGAATGAGCAGTTCTTC. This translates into CASSIVSLPKNEQFF.

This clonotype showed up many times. The CDR3 loop reads CASSLGGSPYNEQFF. DNA for the CDR3: TGTGCCAGCAGCTTAGGAGGTAGCCCCTACAATGAGCAGTTCTTC. V gene TRBV11-2 combines with J gene TRBJ2-1; D remains ambiguous. The CDR3 runs 15 residues. The V gene's germline CDR1 is SGHAT and CDR2 FQNNGV. V shed 1 base and J shed 2 bases, with 9 bases lying between them.

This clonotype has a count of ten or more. This CDR3 reads CASSDRDRGLGETQYF. The CDR3 nucleotides read TGTGCCAGCAGCGACCGGGACAGGGGGCTTGGGGAGACCCAGTACTTC. The gene calls are TRBV7-8 and TRBJ2-5, with 12 bases matching TRBD1. From germline, CDR1 is SGHVS and CDR2 FQNEAQ. The CDR3 consists of 16 residues. Trimming removed 5 bases from V and 5 bases from J; junction bases left unmatched: 9.

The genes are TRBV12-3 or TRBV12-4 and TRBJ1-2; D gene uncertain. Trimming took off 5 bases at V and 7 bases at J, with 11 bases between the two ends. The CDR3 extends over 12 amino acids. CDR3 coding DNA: TGTGCCAGCAGTAAAGAGACGTCTGGCTACACCTTC. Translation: CASSKETSGYTF.